The present TCR beta chain was sequenced within a study of blood T cell repertoires in COVID-19. Overall study: Researchers got acute and convalescent COVID-19 samples from the United States, Italy and Spain. PBMCs, B-cell-depleted T cells, or T cells provided the cDNA or gDNA that made up the material.

Authors' processing steps: Using reference gene primer amplification, nucleated cell counts were estimated. Only in-frame clones appear in the TCRdb table, and some are missing; sequencing was by immunoSEQ multiplex PCR. The DNA gave D and trimming, while V, J and clone size come from that table. The sample lists 61,000 or so clones; about 86% were seen once. The receptor was isolated from a woman of 80 years or more with active COVID-19. Sample: peripheral blood.

The DNA for the CDR3 is TGTGCCAGCAGCTCCCCCGGGACACCCTCTAATGAAAAACTGTTTTTT. It is translated as CASSSPGTPSNEKLFF. The chain links TRBV7-9 to TRBJ1-4; D is perhaps TRBD1 (6 bases). This CDR3 contains 16 residues. Germline CDR1 and CDR2: SEHNR and FQNEAQ (reference sequence). The V end lost 4 bases, the J end lost 3 bases, and 15 bases lay between the germline ends. The variable domain in full, completed from reference TRBV7-9 and TRBJ1-4, reads DTGVSQNPRHKITKRGQNVTFRCDPISEHNRLYWYRQTLGQGPEFLTYFQNEAQLEKSRLLSDRFSAERPKGSFSTLEIQRTEQGDSAMYLCASSSPGTPSNEKLFFGSGTQLSVL.